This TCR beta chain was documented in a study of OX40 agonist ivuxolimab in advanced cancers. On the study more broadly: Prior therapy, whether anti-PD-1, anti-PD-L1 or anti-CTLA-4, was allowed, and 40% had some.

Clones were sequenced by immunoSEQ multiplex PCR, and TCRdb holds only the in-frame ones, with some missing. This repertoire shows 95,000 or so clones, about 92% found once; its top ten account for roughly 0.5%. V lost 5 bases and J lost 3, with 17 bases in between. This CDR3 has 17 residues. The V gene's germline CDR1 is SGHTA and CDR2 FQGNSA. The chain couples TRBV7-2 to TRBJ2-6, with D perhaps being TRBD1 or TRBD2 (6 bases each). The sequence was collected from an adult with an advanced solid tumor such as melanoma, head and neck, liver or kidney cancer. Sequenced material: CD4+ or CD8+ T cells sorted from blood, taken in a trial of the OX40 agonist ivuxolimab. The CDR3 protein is CASSNPPGAGGANVLTF. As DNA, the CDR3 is TGTGCCAGCAGCAACCCCCCGGGGGCGGGTGGGGCCAACGTCCTGACTTTC.